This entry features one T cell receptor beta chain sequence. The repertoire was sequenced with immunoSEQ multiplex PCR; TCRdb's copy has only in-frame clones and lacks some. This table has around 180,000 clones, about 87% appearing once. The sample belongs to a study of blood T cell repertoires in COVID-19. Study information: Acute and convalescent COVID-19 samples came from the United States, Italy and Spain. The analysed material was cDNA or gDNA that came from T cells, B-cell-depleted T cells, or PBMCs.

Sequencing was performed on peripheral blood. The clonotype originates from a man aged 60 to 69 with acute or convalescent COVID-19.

Here the CDR3 reads CASSPSARQGSDTEAFF. The CDR3 DNA follows: TGTGCCAGCAGCCCCTCTGCTCGACAGGGGTCGGACACTGAAGCTTTCTTT. This chain links TRBV7-9 with TRBJ1-1; 8 bases are shared with TRBD1. The germline V gene has CDR1 SEHNR and CDR2 FQNEAQ (reference sequence). Unmatched junction bases numbered 14, after V lost 5 bases and J lost 3 bases. The length of the CDR3 is 17 residues.